The present entry profiles one T cell receptor (beta chain) with its context. The sample comes from a study of blood T cell repertoires in COVID-19. As originally analysed: Nucleated cell counts were estimated from reference gene primer amplification. The data were produced by immunoSEQ multiplex PCR, yet TCRdb's version contains in-frame clones alone and is incomplete. Clone size and the V and J calls come from that table; the DNA yielded D and trimming. The data hold almost 500,000 clones, with more than 85% observed a single time. Participants were aged roughly 18 to 100 years from roughly 25 US areas. This clonotype originated in a woman in her sixties or seventies who had recovered from COVID-19. Sequencing was carried out using PBMCs or T cells enriched from blood (not recorded which).

The CDR3 sequence: CSVEGVTGGQQYF. The DNA of the CDR3 is TGCAGCGTTGAAGGCGTGACAGGGGGACAGCAGTACTTC. The chain couples TRBV29-1 to TRBJ2-7; TRBD1 matches 9 bases. The CDR3 length is 13 residues. The V gene's germline CDR1 is SQVTM and CDR2 ANQGSEA. The V and J ends lost 1 base and 8 bases, in that order; junction bases with no gene match: 6.